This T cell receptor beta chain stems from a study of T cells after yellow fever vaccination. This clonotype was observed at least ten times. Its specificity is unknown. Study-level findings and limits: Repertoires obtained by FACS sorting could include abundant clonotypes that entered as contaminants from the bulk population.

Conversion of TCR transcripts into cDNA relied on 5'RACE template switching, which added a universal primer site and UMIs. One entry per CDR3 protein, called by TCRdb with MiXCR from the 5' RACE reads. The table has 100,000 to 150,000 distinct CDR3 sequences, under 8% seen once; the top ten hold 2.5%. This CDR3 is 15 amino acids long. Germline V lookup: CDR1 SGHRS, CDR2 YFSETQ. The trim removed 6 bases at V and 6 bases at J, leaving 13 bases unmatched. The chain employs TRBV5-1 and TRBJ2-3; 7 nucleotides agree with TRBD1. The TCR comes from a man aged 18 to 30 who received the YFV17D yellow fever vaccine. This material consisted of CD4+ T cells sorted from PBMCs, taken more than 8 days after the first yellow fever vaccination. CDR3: CASTAKTGPQDTQYF. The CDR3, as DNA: TGCGCCAGCACCGCCAAGACAGGGCCTCAGGATACGCAGTATTTT. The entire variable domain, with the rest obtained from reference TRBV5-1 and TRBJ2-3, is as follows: KAGVTQTPRYLIKTRGQQVTLSCSPISGHRSVSWYQQTPGQGLQFLFEYFSETQRNKGNFPGRFSGRQFSNSRSEMNVSTLELGDSALYLCASTAKTGPQDTQYFGPGTRLTVL.